This T cell receptor beta chain was sequenced during a study of blood T cell repertoires in COVID-19. Study-wide background: There were acute and convalescent COVID-19 samples, and they came from the United States, Italy and Spain. In each case, the material was cDNA or gDNA derived from T cells, B-cell-depleted T cells, or PBMCs.

Trimming took off 3 bases at V and 4 bases at J, with 21 bases between the two ends. The V gene's germline CDR1 is GTSNPN and CDR2 SVGIG (reference sequence). The CDR3 extends over 16 amino acids. Original data processing: Estimation of nucleated cell counts was performed using reference gene primer amplification. Libraries were prepared by immunoSEQ multiplex PCR; TCRdb keeps only in-frame clonotypes and omits some of them. Clonal size and the V and J genes are those of that table, whereas D and trimming came from the DNA. The table includes 88,000 or so clones, about 83% detected once. This rearrangement joins TRBV30 to TRBJ1-1; the D gene is possibly TRBD1 (5 bases). This TCR derives from a human donor in a cohort sampled during active COVID-19. The material sequenced was peripheral blood. The CDR3 protein is CAWRARDRGITTEAFF. The CDR3, as DNA: TGTGCCTGGAGGGCAAGAGACAGAGGTATAACCACTGAAGCTTTCTTT.